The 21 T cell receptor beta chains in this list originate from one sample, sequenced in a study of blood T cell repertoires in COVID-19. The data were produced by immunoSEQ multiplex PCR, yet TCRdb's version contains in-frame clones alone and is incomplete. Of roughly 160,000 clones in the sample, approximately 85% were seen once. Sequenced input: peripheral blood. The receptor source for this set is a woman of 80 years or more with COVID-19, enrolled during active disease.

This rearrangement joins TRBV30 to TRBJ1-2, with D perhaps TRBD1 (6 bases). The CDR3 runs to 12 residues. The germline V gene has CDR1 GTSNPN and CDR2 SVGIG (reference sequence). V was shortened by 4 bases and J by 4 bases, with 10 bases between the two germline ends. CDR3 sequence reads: CAWIRDTYGYTF. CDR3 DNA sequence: TGTGCCTGGATTCGGGACACCTATGGCTACACCTTC.

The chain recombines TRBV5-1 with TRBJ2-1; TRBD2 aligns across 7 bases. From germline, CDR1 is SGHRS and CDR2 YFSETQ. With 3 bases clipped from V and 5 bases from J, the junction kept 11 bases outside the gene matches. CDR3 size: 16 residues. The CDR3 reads CASSYETSDINNEQFF. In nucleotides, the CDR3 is TGCGCCAGCAGCTATGAAACTAGCGACATCAACAATGAGCAGTTCTTC. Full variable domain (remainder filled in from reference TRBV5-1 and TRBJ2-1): KAGVTQTPRYLIKTRGQQVTLSCSPISGHRSVSWYQQTPGQGLQFLFEYFSETQRNKGNFPGRFSGRQFSNSRSEMNVSTLELGDSALYLCASSYETSDINNEQFFGPGTRLTVL.

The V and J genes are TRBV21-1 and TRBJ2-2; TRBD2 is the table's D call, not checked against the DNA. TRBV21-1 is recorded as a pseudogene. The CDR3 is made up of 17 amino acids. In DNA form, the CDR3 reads TGTGCCAGCAGCAAAGTAAGGGACTCAACGAACACCGGGGAGCTGTTTTTT. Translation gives CASSKVRDSTNTGELFF.

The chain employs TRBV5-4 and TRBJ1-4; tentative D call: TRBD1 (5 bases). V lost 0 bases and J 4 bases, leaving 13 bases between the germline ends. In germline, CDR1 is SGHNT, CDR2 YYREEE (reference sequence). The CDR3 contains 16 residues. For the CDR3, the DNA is TGTGCCAGCAGCTTGGCCATGACAGAGAGTAATGAAAAACTGTTTTTT. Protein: CASSLAMTESNEKLFF.

The CDR3 DNA is TGTGCCAGCTCACCAAACAGGGCCTCTGGAAACACCATATATTTT. It translates to CASSPNRASGNTIYF. This sequence joins TRBV18 and TRBJ1-3, with TRBD1 as a possible D gene (6 bases). The germline gives CDR1 KGHSH, CDR2 LQKENI. Trimming shortened V by 2 bases and J by 0 bases, and 8 bases separated the two germline ends. This CDR3 has 15 amino acids.

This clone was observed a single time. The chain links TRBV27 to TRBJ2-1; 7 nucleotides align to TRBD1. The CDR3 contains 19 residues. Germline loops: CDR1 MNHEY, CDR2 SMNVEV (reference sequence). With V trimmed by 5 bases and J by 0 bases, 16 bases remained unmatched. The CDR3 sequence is CASSRRTGVAKDSYNEQFF. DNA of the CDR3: TGTGCCAGCAGTCGCAGGACAGGCGTTGCCAAGGACTCCTACAATGAGCAGTTCTTC.

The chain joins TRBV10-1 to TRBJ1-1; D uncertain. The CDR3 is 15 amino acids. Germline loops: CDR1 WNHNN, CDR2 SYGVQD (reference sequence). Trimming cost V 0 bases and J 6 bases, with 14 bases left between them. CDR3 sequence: CASSESVEGPPEAFF. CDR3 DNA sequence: TGCGCCAGCAGTGAGTCGGTTGAGGGTCCCCCTGAAGCTTTCTTT.

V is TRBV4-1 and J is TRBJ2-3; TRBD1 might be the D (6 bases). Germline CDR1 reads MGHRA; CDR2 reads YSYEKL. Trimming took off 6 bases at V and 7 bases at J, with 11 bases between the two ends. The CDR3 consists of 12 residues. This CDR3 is CASSETGNTQYF. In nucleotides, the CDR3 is TGCGCCAGCAGTGAGACAGGCAATACGCAGTATTTT.

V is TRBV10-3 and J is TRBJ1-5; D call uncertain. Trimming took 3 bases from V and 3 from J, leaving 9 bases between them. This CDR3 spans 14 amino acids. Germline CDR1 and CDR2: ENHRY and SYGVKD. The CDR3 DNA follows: TGTGCCATCAGTGAACGGGGATTCAATCAGCCCCAGCATTTT. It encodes CAISERGFNQPQHF.

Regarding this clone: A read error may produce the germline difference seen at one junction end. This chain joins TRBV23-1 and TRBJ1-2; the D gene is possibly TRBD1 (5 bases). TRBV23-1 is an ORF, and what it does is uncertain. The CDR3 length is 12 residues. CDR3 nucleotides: TGCGCCAGCAGTCAATCTGGGGCACTACGTTTCTTC. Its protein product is CASSQSGALRFF.

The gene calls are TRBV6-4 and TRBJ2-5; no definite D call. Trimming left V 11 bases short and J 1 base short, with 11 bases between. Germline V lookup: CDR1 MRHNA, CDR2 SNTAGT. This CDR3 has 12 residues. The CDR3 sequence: CAGTVVQETQYF. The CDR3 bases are TGTGCCGGAACAGTGGTCCAAGAGACCCAGTACTTC.

CDR3 DNA sequence: TGTGCCAGCAGCCCCTCTAGTCTTTCAGGGGCTGAAAAACTGTTTTTT. Its translation: CASSPSSLSGAEKLFF. The rearrangement links TRBV9 to TRBJ1-4, with a weak D call TRBD1 (6 bases). This CDR3 contains 16 residues. The germline V gene encodes CDR1 SGDLS and CDR2 YYNGEE. V shed 4 bases and J shed 7 bases, with 20 bases lying between them. Combining the CDR3 with reference TRBV9 and TRBJ1-4 gives the whole variable domain DSGVTQTPKHLITATGQRVTLRCSPRSGDLSVYWYQQSLDQGLQFLIQYYNGEERAKGNILERFSAQQFPDLHSELNLSSLELGDSALYFCASSPSSLSGAEKLFFGSGTQLSVL.

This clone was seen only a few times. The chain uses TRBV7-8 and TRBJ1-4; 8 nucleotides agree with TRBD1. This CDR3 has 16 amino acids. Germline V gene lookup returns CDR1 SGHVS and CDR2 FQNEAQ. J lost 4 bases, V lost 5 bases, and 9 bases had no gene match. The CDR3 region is CASSTLPGQVNEKLFF. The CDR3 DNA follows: TGTGCCAGCAGCACTCTCCCGGGACAGGTTAATGAAAAACTGTTTTTT. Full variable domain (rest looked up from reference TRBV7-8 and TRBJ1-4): GAGVSQSPRYKVAKRGQDVALRCDPISGHVSLFWYQQALGQGPEFLTYFQNEAQLDKSGLPSDRFFAERPEGSVSTLKIQRTQQEDSAVYLCASSTLPGQVNEKLFFGSGTQLSVL.

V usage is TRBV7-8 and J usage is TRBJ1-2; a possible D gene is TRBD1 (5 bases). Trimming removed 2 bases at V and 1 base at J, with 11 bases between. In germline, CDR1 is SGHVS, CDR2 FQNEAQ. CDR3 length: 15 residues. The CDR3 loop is CASSLIPGLNYGYTF. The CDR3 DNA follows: TGTGCCAGCAGCTTAATCCCGGGACTTAACTATGGCTACACCTTC.

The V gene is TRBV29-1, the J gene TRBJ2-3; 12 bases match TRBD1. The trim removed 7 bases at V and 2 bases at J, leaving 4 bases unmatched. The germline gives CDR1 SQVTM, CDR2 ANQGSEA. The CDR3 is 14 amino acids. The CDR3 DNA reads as TGCAGCGGGGACAGGGGGCAAGACACAGATACGCAGTATTTT. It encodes CSGDRGQDTDTQYF.

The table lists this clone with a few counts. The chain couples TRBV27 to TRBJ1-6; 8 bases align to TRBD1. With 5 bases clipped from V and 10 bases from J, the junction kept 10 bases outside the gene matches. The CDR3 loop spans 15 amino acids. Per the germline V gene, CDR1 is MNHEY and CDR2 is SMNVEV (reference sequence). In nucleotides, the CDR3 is TGTGCCAGCAGTCTGGGCAGGACAGGGATATCACCCCTCCACTTT. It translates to CASSLGRTGISPLHF.

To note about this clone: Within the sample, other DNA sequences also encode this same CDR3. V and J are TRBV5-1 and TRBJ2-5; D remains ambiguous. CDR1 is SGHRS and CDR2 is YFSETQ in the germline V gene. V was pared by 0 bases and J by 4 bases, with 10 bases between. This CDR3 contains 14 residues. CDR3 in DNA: TGCGCCAGCAGCTTGGTGGGCTCAGGAGAGACCCAGTACTTC. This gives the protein CASSLVGSGETQYF. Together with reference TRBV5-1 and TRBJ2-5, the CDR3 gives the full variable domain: KAGVTQTPRYLIKTRGQQVTLSCSPISGHRSVSWYQQTPGQGLQFLFEYFSETQRNKGNFPGRFSGRQFSNSRSEMNVSTLELGDSALYLCASSLVGSGETQYFGPGTRLLVL.

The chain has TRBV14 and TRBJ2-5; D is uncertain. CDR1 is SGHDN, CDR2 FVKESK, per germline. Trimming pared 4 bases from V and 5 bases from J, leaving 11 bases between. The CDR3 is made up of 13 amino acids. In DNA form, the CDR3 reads TGTGCCAGCAGCCGGAGCCTTGTGGAGACCCAGTACTTC. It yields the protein CASSRSLVETQYF.

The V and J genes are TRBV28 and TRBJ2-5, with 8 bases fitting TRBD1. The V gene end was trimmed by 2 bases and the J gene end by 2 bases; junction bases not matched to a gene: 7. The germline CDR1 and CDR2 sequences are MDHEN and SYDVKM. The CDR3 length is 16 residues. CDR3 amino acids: CASSLVGTGGQETQYF. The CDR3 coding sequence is TGTGCCAGCAGTTTAGTGGGGACAGGAGGGCAAGAGACCCAGTACTTC.

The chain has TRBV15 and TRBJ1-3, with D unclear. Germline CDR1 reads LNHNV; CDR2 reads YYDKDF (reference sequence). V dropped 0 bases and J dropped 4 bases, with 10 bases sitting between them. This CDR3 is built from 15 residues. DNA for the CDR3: TGTGCCACCAGCAGAGATCCCGCGGGGGGAAACACCATATATTTT. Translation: CATSRDPAGGNTIYF.

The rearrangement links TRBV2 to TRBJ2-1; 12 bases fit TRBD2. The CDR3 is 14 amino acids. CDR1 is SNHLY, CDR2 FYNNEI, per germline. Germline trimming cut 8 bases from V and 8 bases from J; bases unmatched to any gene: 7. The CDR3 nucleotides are TGTGCCAGCCGACTAGCGGGAGCTTGGGATGAGCAGTTCTTC. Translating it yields CASRLAGAWDEQFF.